The 17 T cell receptor beta chains below all came from one sample that was sequenced in a study of T cells after somatic rescue of genetic block. This table comes from immunoSEQ multiplex PCR, and its TCRdb copy is limited to in-frame clones, with some not included. The sample includes over 8,000 clones, roughly 80% of them seen just once. Sequenced sample: peripheral blood mononuclear cells (PBMCs). Source of these receptors: a boy aged 5-17 years.

The rearrangement joins TRBV7-2 to TRBJ1-5; the D gene is possibly TRBD1 (5 bases). The CDR3 loop spans 14 amino acids. V was trimmed by 5 bases and J by 6 bases, leaving 14 bases between them. Germline CDR1 and CDR2: SGHTA and FQGNSA. The CDR3 loop is CASSVVLGVQPQHF. In DNA, the CDR3 is TGTGCCAGCAGCGTAGTCCTGGGGGTTCAGCCCCAGCATTTT. The whole variable domain, filled in from reference TRBV7-2 and TRBJ1-5, reads GAGVSQSPSNKVTEKGKDVELRCDPISGHTALYWYRQSLGQGLEFLIYFQGNSAPDKSGLPSDRFSAERTGGSVSTLTIQRTQQEDSAVYLCASSVVLGVQPQHFGDGTRLSIL.

This clone was observed a few times. This chain's CDR3 is CATSRGPPGDYEQYF. The CDR3 coding sequence is TGTGCCACCAGCAGAGGACCCCCGGGTGATTACGAGCAGTACTTC. V is TRBV15 and J is TRBJ2-7; D gene uncertain. Per the germline V gene, CDR1 is LNHNV and CDR2 is YYDKDF (reference sequence). Trimming took 1 base from V and 4 from J, leaving 14 bases between them. The CDR3 length is 15 residues. Looking up the rest from reference TRBV15 and TRBJ2-7 gives the full variable domain: DAMVIQNPRYQVTQFGKPVTLSCSQTLNHNVMYWYQQKSSQAPKLLFHYYDKDFNNEADTPDNFQSRRPNTSFCFLDIRSPGLGDTAMYLCATSRGPPGDYEQYFGPGTRLTVT.

The V gene is TRBV4-3, the J gene TRBJ1-2; D remains unclear. Trimming left V 0 bases short and J 8 bases short, with 7 bases between. Germline assignment: CDR1 LGHNA and CDR2 YSLEER. This CDR3 is built from 12 residues. The CDR3 here is CASSQERSGYTF. Here the CDR3 DNA reads TGCGCCAGCAGCCAAGAAAGGAGCGGCTACACCTTC.

The rearrangement joins TRBV4-2 to TRBJ2-1, with D possibly being TRBD1 or TRBD2 (5 bases each). The V gene lost 4 bases and the J gene lost 2 bases, with 12 bases spanning the gap. The length of the CDR3 is 15 residues. Germline values: CDR1 LGHNA, CDR2 YNFKEQ. CDR3 in amino acids: CASSPSPGPYNEQFF. The CDR3 nucleotides read TGTGCCAGCAGCCCCTCTCCGGGACCCTACAATGAGCAGTTCTTC.

This chain connects TRBV11-3 to TRBJ2-7; D is unresolved. V was shortened by 5 bases and J by 7 bases, with 9 bases between the two germline ends. The CDR3 contains 11 residues. Per germline, CDR1 SGHNT and CDR2 YENEEA. CDR3 nucleotide sequence: TGTGCCAGCAGCCCAGGTCCGGAGCAGTACTTC. Protein: CASSPGPEQYF.

The table lists this clone with a count of one. V and J are TRBV19 and TRBJ2-1; D unclear. Germline V gives CDR1 LNHDA, CDR2 SQIVND (reference sequence). The CDR3 is 14 amino acids. Between the trimmed V and J ends, which lost 4 bases and 0 bases, there was a span of 7 bases. The CDR3, as DNA: TGTGCCAGTAGTAAGACCTTCTCCTACAATGAGCAGTTCTTC. Translation gives CASSKTFSYNEQFF.

This chain connects TRBV13 to TRBJ2-5; tentatively, D is TRBD1 or TRBD2 (6 bases each). Between the trimmed V and J ends, which lost 5 bases and 5 bases, there was a span of 21 bases. The CDR3 covers 16 residues. Germline CDR1 and CDR2: PRHDT and FYEKMQ (reference sequence). The CDR3 DNA is TGTGCCAGCAGCCCCGGGAGATGGGGGGCCCTTGAGACCCAGTACTTC. Protein product: CASSPGRWGALETQYF.

The chain joins TRBV11-2 to TRBJ2-1, with 11 bases lining up with TRBD2. Losses at the gene ends were 1 base for V and 2 bases for J; bases not matched to a gene: 1. The CDR3 spans 16 residues. Germline V gene sequence: CDR1 SGHAT, CDR2 FQNNGV. CDR3 sequence: CASSLGLAGPYNEQFF. Written as DNA, the CDR3 is TGTGCCAGCAGCTTAGGACTAGCGGGGCCCTACAATGAGCAGTTCTTC.

The genes are TRBV7-9 and TRBJ2-5; a weak D match, TRBD2 (6 bases). The J call may be in error: the DNA end matches TRBJ2-7 better. The CDR3 runs 14 residues. CDR1 and CDR2 (germline): SEHNR, FQNEAQ (reference sequence). The CDR3 loop reads CASSLPGSSYEQYF. CDR3 nucleotide sequence: TGTGCCAGCAGCTTACCCGGGAGCTCCTACGAGCAGTACTTC.

This clone is categorized as large. The chain recombines TRBV5-6 with TRBJ2-7; 7 bases align to TRBD2. The CDR3 is made up of 17 amino acids. Germline CDR1 SGHDT, CDR2 YYEEEE. J gave up 5 bases and V 1 base, and 15 bases lay outside the gene matches. CDR3 DNA sequence: TGTGCCAGCAGCTTGAAAGCAACCGGACTAGTAGTCCACGAGCAGTACTTC. This encodes CASSLKATGLVVHEQYF.

This clone was recorded once. This chain joins TRBV10-2 and TRBJ2-7; D gene uncertain. Germline V gene sequence: CDR1 WSHSY, CDR2 SAAADI. The ends were cut back, 5 bases at V and 5 bases at J, with 10 bases in the middle. This CDR3 has 12 residues. This CDR3 reads CASSMGGHEQYF. CDR3 nucleotides: TGCGCCAGCAGTATGGGTGGCCACGAGCAGTACTTC.

The J gene is TRBJ2-1, the V gene TRBV2; D is unresolved. The CDR3 length is 12 residues. From germline, CDR1 is SNHLY and CDR2 FYNNEI. Trimming took off 4 bases at V and 7 bases at J, with 8 bases between the two ends. CDR3 sequence (DNA): TGTGCCAGCAGTGCAGAGGAAAATGAGCAGTTCTTC. It encodes CASSAEENEQFF.

The CDR3 loop is CSVERTGQNIQYF. CDR3 DNA: TGCAGCGTCGAAAGGACAGGTCAAAACATTCAGTACTTC. V gene TRBV29-1 combines with J gene TRBJ2-4, with TRBD1 identical over 7 bases. The CDR3 spans 13 residues. V lost 6 bases, J lost 5 bases, and 7 bases stayed unmatched. Germline V gene sequence: CDR1 SQVTM, CDR2 ANQGSEA.

This chain links TRBV9 with TRBJ2-3; D gene uncertain. The V and J ends lost 4 bases and 6 bases respectively, with 15 bases between them. Germline V gene data show CDR1 as SGDLS and CDR2 as YYNGEE. The CDR3 consists of 14 residues. The CDR3 loop reads CASSPTARWDTQYF. CDR3 coding DNA: TGTGCCAGCAGCCCCACAGCCAGGTGGGATACGCAGTATTTT.

This clone was observed once. The chain links TRBV4-3 to TRBJ1-2; 7 positions agree with TRBD1. The V and J ends lost 2 bases and 8 bases, in that order; junction bases with no gene match: 14. CDR3 size: 16 residues. Germline CDR1 LGHNA, CDR2 YSLEER. The DNA of the CDR3 is TGCGCCAGCAGCCAACGAGGGTACGACAGGGCGGAGGGCTACACCTTC. Translation gives CASSQRGYDRAEGYTF.

This clone was found a few times. This chain connects TRBV21-1 to TRBJ1-4. TRBV21-1 is designated a pseudogene. The CDR3 sequence is 17 residues long. CDR3 bases: TGTGCCAGCAGCACTATGGCCTTAGCAAATATCGGGGAAAAACTGTTTTTT. This codes for CASSTMALANIGEKLFF.

The chain employs TRBV11-1 and TRBJ1-6, with 7 bases identical to TRBD1. Trimming removed 2 bases from V and 4 bases from J; junction bases left unmatched: 8. The CDR3 extends over 17 amino acids. CDR1 SGHAT and CDR2 FQDESV come from the germline V gene (reference sequence). The DNA for the CDR3 is TGTGCCAGCAGCTTAAATGCGGCAGGGGGGTATAATTCACCCCTCCACTTT. It yields the protein CASSLNAAGGYNSPLHF.